This TCR beta chain was sequenced during a study of T cell changes during pregnancy in multiple sclerosis. Clones were read by immunoSEQ multiplex PCR, and TCRdb kept only the in-frame ones, dropping some. The data hold about 40,000 clones, with approximately 90% observed a single time. Per the germline V gene, CDR1 is KGHSH and CDR2 is LQKENI. V was cut by 6 bases and J by 5 bases, with 14 bases left in between. The CDR3 is made up of 13 amino acids. This clone was counted once. This TCR derives from a female donor with multiple sclerosis, enrolled in a pregnancy study. This chain uses TRBV18 with TRBJ2-7, with D tentatively TRBD1 (5 bases). This specimen was CD4+ T cells from peripheral blood mononuclear cells, taken before pregnancy. CDR3: CASSQTAYNEQYF. CDR3 DNA: TGTGCCAGCTCTCAGACAGCGTACAACGAGCAGTACTTC. Supplemented by reference TRBV18 and TRBJ2-7, the full variable domain reads NAGVMQNPRHLVRRRGQEARLRCSPMKGHSHVYWYRQLPEEGLKFMVYLQKENIIDESGMPKERFSAEFPKEGPSILRIQQVVRGDSAAYFCASSQTAYNEQYFGPGTRLTVT.